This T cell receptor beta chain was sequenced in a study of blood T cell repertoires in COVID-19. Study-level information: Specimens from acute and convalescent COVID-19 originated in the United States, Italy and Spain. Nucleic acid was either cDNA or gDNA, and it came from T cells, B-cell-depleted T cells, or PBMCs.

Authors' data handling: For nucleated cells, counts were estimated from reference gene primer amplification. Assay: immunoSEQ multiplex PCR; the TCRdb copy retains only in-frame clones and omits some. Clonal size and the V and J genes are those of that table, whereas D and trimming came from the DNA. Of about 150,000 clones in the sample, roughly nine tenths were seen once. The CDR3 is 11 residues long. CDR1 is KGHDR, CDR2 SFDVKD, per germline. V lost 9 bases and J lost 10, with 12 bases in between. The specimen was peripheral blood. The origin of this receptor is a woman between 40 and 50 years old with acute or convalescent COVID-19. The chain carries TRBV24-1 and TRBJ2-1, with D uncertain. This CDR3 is CATARLGEQFF. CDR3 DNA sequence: TGTGCCACCGCCCGTTTGGGCGAGCAGTTCTTC.